This T cell receptor beta chain was obtained from a study of blood T cell repertoires in COVID-19. About the study: Specimens from acute and convalescent COVID-19 originated in the United States, Italy and Spain. T cells, B-cell-depleted T cells, or PBMCs provided the cDNA or gDNA that served as material.

In the original workflow: Reference gene primer amplification gave nucleated cell count estimates. TCRdb's table, derived via immunoSEQ multiplex PCR, lists solely in-frame clones and lacks some. V and J calls and clone size are copied from that table; D and trimming were computed from the DNA. The sample includes more than 100,000 clones, 85% to 90% of them seen just once. From germline, CDR1 is WSHSY and CDR2 SAAADI. The CDR3 is 16 residues long. V lost 3 bases, J lost 8 bases, and 12 bases stayed unmatched. The TCR was taken from a human donor in a cohort sampled during active COVID-19. The chain carries TRBV10-2 and TRBJ2-1; 8 bases fit TRBD2. Sequenced sample: peripheral blood. CDR3 coding DNA: TGCGCCAGCAGTGAAATCGGGACTAGTGGACCCGATGAGCAGTTCTTC. The encoded protein is CASSEIGTSGPDEQFF.